The source of this T cell receptor beta chain is a study of monozygotic twins with inflammatory bowel disease. The CDR3 has 14 residues. The germline V gene encodes CDR1 MNHNY and CDR2 SVGAGI (reference sequence). Each CDR3 protein gets one entry in TCRdb, which reprocessed the 5' RACE reads and gives no DNA. Reported are a few hundred thousand distinct CDR3 sequences; the ten largest clones contain 5.6%. The sequencing sample was made of blood. V usage is TRBV6-6 and J usage is TRBJ1-3. The clonotype comes from a human donor with ulcerative colitis or Crohn's disease, or a healthy co-twin of an affected twin (not recorded which). The CDR3: CASSAELSGNTIYF.